The 24 T cell receptor beta chains listed next were all sequenced from one sample in a study of blood T cell repertoires in COVID-19. Using immunoSEQ multiplex PCR, the repertoire was profiled, and TCRdb retains in-frame clones only, with some absent. Of over 200,000 clones detected, about nine tenths appear once; the ten largest clones hold 2.5% to 3%. The specimen sequenced was peripheral blood. Receptors originate from an older woman with acute or convalescent COVID-19.

The V and J genes are TRBV28 and TRBJ1-1; 9 bases line up with TRBD1. V was pared by 0 bases and J by 4 bases, with 3 bases of the junction left unmatched. The V gene's germline CDR1 is MDHEN and CDR2 SYDVKM. The CDR3 consists of 15 residues. CDR3 in DNA: TGTGCCAGCAGTTTATGGGGACAGGGATTCACTGAAGCTTTCTTT. Translating gives CASSLWGQGFTEAFF.

The gene calls are TRBV7-2 and TRBJ2-7; 7 bases are a match to TRBD2. Germline V gene sequence: CDR1 SGHTA, CDR2 FQGNSA. There are 16 residues in the CDR3. J lost 3 bases, V lost 5 bases, and 13 bases had no gene match. This CDR3 is CASSPPGGRGLYEQYF. The CDR3 nucleotides read TGTGCCAGCAGCCCCCCGGGCGGGAGAGGACTCTACGAGCAGTACTTC. The full variable domain, in which reference TRBV7-2 and TRBJ2-7 provide the parts outside the CDR3, is GAGVSQSPSNKVTEKGKDVELRCDPISGHTALYWYRQSLGQGLEFLIYFQGNSAPDKSGLPSDRFSAERTGGSVSTLTIQRTQQEDSAVYLCASSPPGGRGLYEQYFGPGTRLTVT.

The gene calls are TRBV7-9 and TRBJ2-7, with 8 nucleotides matching TRBD1. V lost 4 bases, J lost 2 bases, and 1 base stayed unmatched. There are 13 residues in the CDR3. Germline assignment: CDR1 SEHNR and CDR2 FQNEAQ (reference sequence). The CDR3 DNA follows: TGTGCCAGCAGCTGGGACAGGCCCTACGAGCAGTACTTC. Its protein is CASSWDRPYEQYF. The full variable domain, in which reference TRBV7-9 and TRBJ2-7 provide the parts outside the CDR3, is DTGVSQNPRHKITKRGQNVTFRCDPISEHNRLYWYRQTLGQGPEFLTYFQNEAQLEKSRLLSDRFSAERPKGSFSTLEIQRTEQGDSAMYLCASSWDRPYEQYFGPGTRLTVT.

The rearrangement joins TRBV5-1 to TRBJ2-1, with D possibly matching TRBD1 (5 bases). Looked up from germline, CDR1 is SGHRS and CDR2 is YFSETQ. The CDR3 has 13 amino acids. V gave up 6 bases and J gave up 9 bases, with 16 bases separating them. CDR3 sequence (DNA): TGCGCCAGCATCCCAGGGCTGATAGGTGAGCAGTTCTTC. Residues: CASIPGLIGEQFF.

The chain recombines TRBV27 with TRBJ1-3; a weak D match, TRBD1 (6 bases). Germline CDR1 is MNHEY and CDR2 is SMNVEV (reference sequence). Trimming removed 0 bases at V and 2 bases at J, with 17 bases between. The CDR3 contains 18 residues. The CDR3 protein is CASSLSRRGRQAGNTIYF. DNA for the CDR3: TGTGCCAGCAGTTTATCGAGGAGAGGTCGACAGGCTGGAAACACCATATATTTT.

This clone has a single count. V usage is TRBV7-9 and J usage is TRBJ1-2; a weak D match, TRBD1 (6 bases). Per the germline V gene, CDR1 is SEHNR and CDR2 is FQNEAQ (reference sequence). This CDR3 is built from 15 residues. V was trimmed by 0 bases and J by 8 bases, leaving 16 bases between them. Written as DNA, the CDR3 is TGTGCCAGCAGCTTAGCCGTTGTGGGGGCAGAGGGCTACACCTTC. As protein: CASSLAVVGAEGYTF.

The chain has TRBV2 and TRBJ1-1, with D possibly being TRBD1 (5 bases). This CDR3 contains 18 residues. Germline loops: CDR1 SNHLY, CDR2 FYNNEI. The V end lost 3 bases, the J end lost 5 bases, and 25 bases lay between the germline ends. The CDR3 loop reads CASSEGRQPPTRRTEAFF. In DNA form, the CDR3 reads TGTGCCAGCAGTGAGGGCAGACAGCCCCCGACGCGACGGACTGAAGCTTTCTTT.

Only one count was recorded for this clone. In DNA, the CDR3 is TGTGCCAGCAGCTTAGGAGCTAGCGGCACAGATACGCAGTATTTT. Residues: CASSLGASGTDTQYF. The V gene is TRBV11-3, the J gene TRBJ2-3, with D possibly TRBD2 on 6 matching bases. In germline, CDR1 is SGHNT, CDR2 YENEEA. V shed 1 base and J shed 1 base, with 9 bases lying between them. The CDR3 runs to 15 residues.

This clone was counted between two and nine times. V usage is TRBV28 and J usage is TRBJ2-5, with TRBD2 as a possible D gene (6 bases). Trimming removed 8 bases at V and 0 bases at J, with 13 bases between. This CDR3 has 14 amino acids. CDR1 MDHEN and CDR2 SYDVKM come from the germline V gene. The CDR3 reads CASLMGGNQETQYF. CDR3 sequence (DNA): TGTGCCAGCCTAATGGGCGGGAACCAAGAGACCCAGTACTTC.

J is TRBJ2-5 and V is TRBV19; 13 bases match TRBD2. The CDR3 has 16 amino acids. CDR1 is LNHDA and CDR2 is SQIVND in the germline V gene (reference sequence). The J segment lost 1 base and the V segment lost 5 bases, leaving 4 bases of the junction unmatched. CDR3 loop: CASSVWTSGGQETQYF. As DNA, the CDR3 is TGTGCCAGTAGTGTCTGGACTAGCGGGGGCCAAGAGACCCAGTACTTC.

This chain connects TRBV3-1 (or the pseudogene TRBV3-2) to TRBJ2-5; possibly TRBD2 for D (5 bases). The CDR3 totals 12 residues. Germline lookup yields CDR1 LGHDT and CDR2 YNNKEL (reference sequence). V lost 2 bases and J lost 5, with 6 bases in between. The CDR3 sequence: CASSQQRETQYF. The CDR3 DNA follows: TGTGCCAGCAGCCAACAGCGGGAGACCCAGTACTTC.

V usage is TRBV28 and J usage is TRBJ1-3; no firm D call. Looked up from germline, CDR1 is MDHEN and CDR2 is SYDVKM. V lost 8 bases and J lost 4, with 18 bases in between. The CDR3 consists of 15 residues. The CDR3 DNA sequence: TGTGCCAGCCAGGCGGCGGGCAGTTCGGGAAACACCATATATTTT. It is translated as CASQAAGSSGNTIYF.

The rearrangement links TRBV6-5 to TRBJ1-1; perhaps TRBD1 as D (6 bases). Germline CDR1 MNHEY, CDR2 SVGAGI. This CDR3 is 15 amino acids long. V dropped 6 bases and J dropped 5 bases, with 19 bases sitting between them. The CDR3 loop is CASSRTGSGVTEAFF. The CDR3 coding sequence is TGTGCCAGCAGCCGCACAGGGTCTGGGGTGACTGAAGCTTTCTTT.

The chain has TRBV3-1 (or the pseudogene TRBV3-2) and TRBJ1-4; no reliable D call. Germline loops: CDR1 LGHDT, CDR2 YNNKEL (reference sequence). V lost 3 bases and J 4 bases, leaving 9 bases between the germline ends. The CDR3 runs 14 residues. As DNA, the CDR3 is TGTGCCAGCAGCCAGCGGCAGAGTAATGAAAAACTGTTTTTT. It is translated as CASSQRQSNEKLFF.

In this sample, this clone turned up a few times. The chain couples TRBV5-4 to TRBJ1-2; possible D gene TRBD1, 6 bases. The length of the CDR3 is 15 residues. V dropped 4 bases and J dropped 2 bases, with 15 bases sitting between them. From germline, CDR1 is SGHNT and CDR2 YYREEE (reference sequence). CDR3 protein: CASSPGQLLNYGYTF. The CDR3 nucleotides are TGTGCCAGCAGCCCGGGACAACTACTAAACTATGGCTACACCTTC. Variable domain in full (rest from reference TRBV5-4 and TRBJ1-2): ETGVTQSPTHLIKTRGQQVTLRCSSQSGHNTVSWYQQALGQGPQFIFQYYREEENGRGNFPPRFSGLQFPNYSSELNVNALELDDSALYLCASSPGQLLNYGYTFGSGTRLTVV.

V is TRBV6-1 and J is TRBJ2-1, with TRBD2 matching over 14 bases. The CDR3 spans 19 residues. Trimming removed 4 bases from V and 2 bases from J; junction bases left unmatched: 10. The germline CDR1 and CDR2 sequences are MNHNS and SASEGT. The CDR3 here is CASSGQWTSGRSTYNEQFF. The CDR3 DNA follows: TGTGCCAGCAGTGGCCAATGGACTAGCGGGAGGTCTACCTACAATGAGCAGTTCTTC.

The chain couples TRBV7-8 to TRBJ2-3; D might be TRBD1 (5 bases). In germline, CDR1 is SGHVS, CDR2 FQNEAQ. The length of the CDR3 is 15 residues. V lost 5 bases and J lost 6, with 18 bases in between. For the CDR3, the DNA is TGTGCCAGCAGCCCTCGTGGGGCCCGACTTGATACGCAGTATTTT. Translated, it gives CASSPRGARLDTQYF.

The rearrangement joins TRBV30 to TRBJ1-3; no definite D call. Germline V CDR1 and CDR2: GTSNPN, SVGIG (reference sequence). This CDR3 has 12 amino acids. The V end was cut by 6 bases, the J end by 1 base, with 7 bases between. The CDR3 nucleotides read TGTGCCTGCCAAATTTCTGGAAACACCATATATTTT. Protein sequence: CACQISGNTIYF.

The chain recombines TRBV27 with TRBJ1-4, with 12 bases that match TRBD1. V lost 9 bases and J lost 7; bases outside the gene matches: 6. Germline-derived CDR1 and CDR2 are MNHEY and SMNVEV (reference sequence). This CDR3 region has 14 residues. CDR3 DNA sequence: TGTGCCAGGGGGGACAGGGGGCTGGGTGAAAAACTGTTTTTT. This translates into CARGDRGLGEKLFF.

CDR3 loop: CASGLVQGQGALSAYEQYF. The CDR3, as DNA: TGTGCTAGTGGTTTGGTACAAGGACAGGGGGCATTAAGCGCCTACGAGCAGTACTTC. The chain links TRBV12-5 to TRBJ2-7; 11 nucleotides match TRBD1. Per the germline V gene, CDR1 is LGHNT and CDR2 is FRNRAP. Losses at the gene ends were 0 bases for V and 2 bases for J; bases not matched to a gene: 12. This CDR3 has 19 amino acids.

This clone has more than one count but fewer than ten. J is TRBJ2-1 and V is TRBV2, with D perhaps matching TRBD1 (6 bases). Trimming took 1 base from V and 6 from J, leaving 16 bases between them. Germline V lookup: CDR1 SNHLY, CDR2 FYNNEI. This CDR3 comprises 16 residues. CDR3 coding DNA: TGTGCCAGCAGTGAAGGGCTGGAGAGGGGGATCAATGAGCAGTTCTTC. It yields the protein CASSEGLERGINEQFF.

The chain links TRBV28 to TRBJ2-3, with D possibly being TRBD2 (5 bases). Germline CDR1 is MDHEN and CDR2 is SYDVKM. The length of the CDR3 is 14 residues. Trimming cost V 5 bases and J 0 bases, with 9 bases left between them. The CDR3 protein is CASSGGSSTDTQYF. CDR3 in DNA: TGTGCCAGCAGTGGAGGTTCAAGCACAGATACGCAGTATTTT.

This chain links TRBV5-1 with TRBJ2-5, with 8 bases aligning to TRBD1. With V trimmed by 4 bases and J by 5 bases, 13 bases remained unmatched. The V gene's germline CDR1 is SGHRS and CDR2 YFSETQ. The CDR3 runs 16 residues. CDR3 region: CASSLGQVIGLETQYF. CDR3 in DNA: TGCGCCAGCAGCCTGGGACAGGTGATTGGGTTGGAGACCCAGTACTTC.

The V gene is TRBV27, the J gene TRBJ2-3, with 11 bases that match TRBD2. The germline CDR1 and CDR2 sequences are MNHEY and SMNVEV (reference sequence). The CDR3 is 16 amino acids. Losses at the gene ends were 5 bases for V and 2 bases for J; bases not matched to a gene: 6. The CDR3 sequence is CASSTLAGVLTDTQYF. The CDR3 nucleotides are TGTGCCAGCAGTACACTAGCGGGGGTGCTCACAGATACGCAGTATTTT.